Listed below are T cell receptor beta chains from one sample, sequenced in a study of cytomegalovirus exposure and HLA in healthy donors. TCRdb's copy holds only in-frame clones and misses some; the assay was immunoSEQ multiplex PCR. The table lists approximately 75,000 clones. Sequencing was performed on PBMCs. The receptor source for this set is a man aged 40-50 years in good health and CMV-seronegative. Each CDR3 is given with its conserved first and last residue. A D gene is named only where the DNA matches it firmly.

cdr3_nt	cdr3_aa	j_call	v_call	d_call
TGTGCCAGCAGTTTGCAGGGTGGGTCAAATCAGCCCCAGCATTTT	CASSLQGGSNQPQHF	TRBJ1-5	TRBV28	NA
TGCGCCAGCAGCTTCCTGGACAGGGGGCAAGAGACCCAGTACTTC	CASSFLDRGQETQYF	TRBJ2-5	TRBV5-1	TRBD1
TGCGCCAGCAGTGGCGTTACGGGGGACTCTGATTACAATGAGCAGTTCTTC	CASSGVTGDSDYNEQFF	TRBJ2-1	TRBV10-1	NA
TGCACCAGCTCCCCGGGGAGGGAGCATGGCACTGAAGCTTTCTTT	CTSSPGREHGTEAFF	TRBJ1-1	TRBV1	NA
TGTGCCAGCAGCTTAGTTGGAGCGGGGGTGGAGACCCAGTACTTC	CASSLVGAGVETQYF	TRBJ2-5	TRBV7-8	TRBD2
TGCGCCAGCAGCTTGGGGGACAGCGCAGCTTTCTTT	CASSLGDSAAFF	TRBJ1-1	TRBV5-1	TRBD1
TGTGCCAGCAGTGAATCAGCGGGGGGCGCGGGAAACACCATATATTTT	CASSESAGGAGNTIYF	TRBJ1-3	TRBV6-1	NA
TGTGCCAGCTCACGACAGGGTATGGATACGCAGTATTTT	CASSRQGMDTQYF	TRBJ2-3	TRBV18	TRBD1
TGTGCCAGCAGCTTAGTTACAGGGCGGGTTGAAAAACTGTTTTTT	CASSLVTGRVEKLFF	TRBJ1-4	TRBV7-6	NA
TGTGCCAGCAGCTTTGGGGGGACTGGGGTAAGTCCTGGAAACACCATATATTTT	CASSFGGTGVSPGNTIYF	TRBJ1-3	TRBV13	NA
TGTGCCAGCAGCCAAGATGTCAGGGGGGACGAGCAGTACTTC	CASSQDVRGDEQYF	TRBJ2-7	TRBV4-2	NA
TGTGCCAGCAGCTTTCGGGGACAGGTCAATCAGCCCCAGCATTTT	CASSFRGQVNQPQHF	TRBJ1-5	TRBV5-8	TRBD1
TGTGCCAGCAGTCCCCGTTTAGCGGGATCAGGAACGCAGTATTTT	CASSPRLAGSGTQYF	TRBJ2-3	TRBV6-5	TRBD2
TGTGCCAGCAGTACTCCGGGATCCTTAATCACAGATACGCAGTATTTT	CASSTPGSLITDTQYF	TRBJ2-3	TRBV28	NA
TGTGCCAGCAGTGAATTGGGACAGGGGGTTTCACCCCTCCACTTT	CASSELGQGVSPLHF	TRBJ1-6	TRBV6-1	TRBD1
TGTGCCAGCACCGGGACTTCGAACACCGGGGAGCTGTTTTTT	CASTGTSNTGELFF	TRBJ2-2	TRBV7-2	NA